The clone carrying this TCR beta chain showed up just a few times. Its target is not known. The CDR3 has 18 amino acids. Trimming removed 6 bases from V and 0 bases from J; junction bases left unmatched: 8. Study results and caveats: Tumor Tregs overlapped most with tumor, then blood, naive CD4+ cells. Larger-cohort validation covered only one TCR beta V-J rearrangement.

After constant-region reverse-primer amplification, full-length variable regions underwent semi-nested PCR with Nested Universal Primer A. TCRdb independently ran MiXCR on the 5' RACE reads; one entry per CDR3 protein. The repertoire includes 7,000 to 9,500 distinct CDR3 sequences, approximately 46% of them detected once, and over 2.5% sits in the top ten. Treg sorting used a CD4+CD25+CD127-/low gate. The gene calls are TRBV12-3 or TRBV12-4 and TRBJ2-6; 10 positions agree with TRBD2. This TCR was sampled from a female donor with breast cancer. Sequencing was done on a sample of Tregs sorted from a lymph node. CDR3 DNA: TGTGCCAGCAGAATCAGAGCGGGGGGGAACTCTGGGGCCAACGTCCTGACTTTC. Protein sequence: CASRIRAGGNSGANVLTF.